One T cell receptor (beta chain) is described in this entry. The sample belongs to a study of blood T cell repertoires in COVID-19. Looking at the study overall: Researchers got acute and convalescent COVID-19 samples from the United States, Italy and Spain. Sample material is recorded as cDNA or gDNA derived from T cells, B-cell-depleted T cells, or PBMCs.

Study processing details: Counts of nucleated cells, estimated from reference gene primer amplification, were obtained. Using immunoSEQ multiplex PCR, the repertoire was profiled, and TCRdb retains in-frame clones only, with some absent. V, J and clone size are those of that table, while D and trimming were read from the DNA. The repertoire holds 150,000 to 200,000 clones, roughly 87% seen once, with about 8% in the top ten. This clonotype originated in a woman between 65 and 79 years old with acute or convalescent COVID-19. Sequencing was done on a sample of peripheral blood.

DNA for the CDR3: TGTGCCACCACCAGGAGTAGCGGGGGCTCCTACGAGCAGTACTTC. Amino acids: CATTRSSGGSYEQYF. V and J are TRBV10-3 and TRBJ2-7; 9 bases agree with TRBD2. The germline gives CDR1 ENHRY, CDR2 SYGVKD. The CDR3 runs to 15 residues. V was pared by 10 bases and J by 0 bases, with 10 bases of the junction left unmatched.